A single sample gave rise to the 9 T cell receptor beta chains below, sequenced in a study of response to subunit inactivated influenza vaccine. TCRdb itself ran the RT-PCR reads through MiXCR, one entry per CDR3 protein. The profile shows about 650,000 distinct CDR3 sequences, 15% to 18% of them singletons. The sequencing here drew on PBMCs from blood, taken 12 days after vaccination. The source of these receptors is a man in his fifties or sixties who received an inactivated influenza vaccine.

This chain uses TRBV3-1 with TRBJ2-7; 7 nucleotides agree with TRBD2. Looked up from germline, CDR1 is LGHDT and CDR2 is YNNKEL (reference sequence). The CDR3 is 18 amino acids. With V trimmed by 5 bases and J by 3 bases, 19 bases remained unmatched. The CDR3 DNA reads as TGTGCCAGCAGCGGACGGACAAAAGCGGGACTATTCCTCTACGAGCAGTACTTC. Protein product: CASSGRTKAGLFLYEQYF.

This clonotype was detected only a few times. This chain connects TRBV3-1 to TRBJ2-2; D is unresolved. V was shortened by 4 bases and J by 4 bases, with 10 bases between the two germline ends. Germline CDR1 is LGHDT and CDR2 is YNNKEL (reference sequence). The CDR3 consists of 14 residues. CDR3 protein: CASSRDTLTGELFF. In DNA form, the CDR3 reads TGTGCCAGCAGCCGCGACACACTCACCGGGGAGCTGTTTTTT.

This chain uses TRBV6-1 with TRBJ2-7; 8 bases align to TRBD1. Germline CDR1 is MNHNS and CDR2 is SASEGT. J gave up 4 bases and V 5 bases, and 13 bases lay outside the gene matches. The length of the CDR3 is 16 residues. The CDR3 loop reads CASSTGQGTGVYEQYF. The CDR3 bases are TGTGCCAGCAGTACCGGACAGGGAACGGGGGTTTACGAGCAGTACTTC.

In this sample, this clonotype turned up a few times. The chain links TRBV16 to TRBJ1-5; D gene unclear. CDR3 length: 12 amino acids. Germline V CDR1 and CDR2: KGHSY, FQNENV. V was cut by 0 bases and J by 8 bases, with 5 bases left in between. Here the CDR3 DNA reads TGTGCCAGCAGCCAATCGAATGAGCCCCAGCATTTT. As protein: CASSQSNEPQHF. The variable domain in full, with the rest retrieved from reference TRBV16 and TRBJ1-5, is GEEVAQTPKHLVRGEGQKAKLYCAPIKGHSYVFWYQQVLKNEFKFLISFQNENVFDETGMPKERFSAKCLPNSPCSLEIQATKLEDSAVYFCASSQSNEPQHFGDGTRLSIL.

V is TRBV20-1 and J is TRBJ2-5; D perhaps matches TRBD2 (6 bases). Germline loops: CDR1 DFQATT, CDR2 SNEGSKA (reference sequence). Deletions cut 0 bases from V and 3 bases from J, with 14 bases between. The CDR3 has 15 amino acids. The CDR3 here is CSARDGAGREETQYF. Here the CDR3 DNA reads TGCAGTGCTAGAGATGGGGCGGGGAGAGAAGAGACCCAGTACTTC.

This clonotype was seen ten or more times. The J gene is TRBJ2-1, the V gene TRBV2; 8 bases line up with TRBD2. Germline CDR1 reads SNHLY; CDR2 reads FYNNEI. The CDR3 contains 18 residues. Losses at the gene ends were 7 bases for V and 0 bases for J; bases not matched to a gene: 14. The chain's CDR3 is CASTGEGVAGPSYNEQFF. DNA of the CDR3: TGTGCCAGCACAGGGGAGGGGGTAGCGGGGCCCTCCTACAATGAGCAGTTCTTC.

The chain recombines TRBV20-1 with TRBJ2-5, with 14 bases that match TRBD2. This CDR3 has 16 residues. Germline-derived CDR1 and CDR2 are DFQATT and SNEGSKA (reference sequence). The V gene end was trimmed by 1 base and the J gene end by 7 bases; junction bases not matched to a gene: 8. CDR3 region: CSARGGLAGAFGTQYF. The CDR3, as DNA: TGCAGTGCTAGAGGGGGACTAGCGGGAGCATTCGGGACCCAGTACTTC.

Worth noting for this clonotype: Given the absence of the conserved phenylalanine or tryptophan at the CDR3 end, a read error is likely. This rearrangement joins TRBV7-9 to TRBJ2-7; TRBD2 matches at 8 bases. Germline CDR1 SEHNR, CDR2 FQNEAQ (reference sequence). Trimming removed 1 base from V and 0 bases from J; junction bases left unmatched: 5. The CDR3 consists of 16 residues. In nucleotides, the CDR3 is TGTGCCAGCAGCTTAGGCGTGACTAGCGACTCCTACGAGCAGTACTGC. Residues: CASSLGVTSDSYEQYC.

There are a few counts of this clonotype. The chain couples TRBV7-9 to TRBJ2-3; TRBD1 is a possible D gene (6 bases). The CDR3 is 14 residues long. CDR1 and CDR2 (germline): SEHNR, FQNEAQ (reference sequence). The germline V and J ends were trimmed by 4 bases and 5 bases, with 13 bases remaining between them. The CDR3 nucleotides are TGTGCCAGCAGCTATGGCTACAGGGAAGATACGCAGTATTTT. Encoded protein: CASSYGYREDTQYF.